This is a list of T cell receptor beta chains from one sample in a study of blood T cell repertoires in COVID-19. Data came from immunoSEQ multiplex PCR; TCRdb stores just in-frame clones and leaves some out. The sample includes around 180,000 clones, less than 85% of them seen just once. Specimen: PBMCs or T cells enriched from blood (not recorded which). The source of these receptors is a man between 45 and 60 years old who had recovered from COVID-19. Both conserved end residues are part of each CDR3. Each record gives: V gene, clone size, J gene, D gene, CDR3 protein, CDR3 DNA. D genes are given only for firm matches. A clone size is listed for some rows: how often the clone was seen (once, few, many), or a class if it is expanded.

TRBV5-6	NA	TRBJ1-5	NA	CASSLQGAEQPQHF	TGTGCCAGCAGCTTACAAGGCGCGGAGCAGCCCCAGCATTTT
TRBV5-4	NA	TRBJ2-2	NA	CASSLTKSGELFF	TGTGCCAGCAGCTTAACTAAATCGGGGGAGCTGTTTTTT
TRBV7-9	NA	TRBJ1-1	NA	CASSFQGQETEAFF	TGTGCCAGCAGCTTTCAGGGTCAGGAAACTGAAGCTTTCTTT
TRBV4-2	NA	TRBJ2-2	TRBD2	CASSQGLAGALGTGELFF	TGTGCCAGCAGCCAAGGGCTAGCGGGGGCCCTCGGGACCGGGGAGCTGTTTTTT
TRBV7-9	NA	TRBJ2-5	NA	CASSPGNQETQYF	TGTGCCAGCAGTCCGGGGAACCAAGAGACCCAGTACTTC
TRBV7-9	few	TRBJ2-2	NA	CASSSPAVGNTGELFF	TGTGCCAGCAGCTCCCCCGCGGTGGGGAACACCGGGGAGCTGTTTTTT
TRBV19	NA	TRBJ1-6	TRBD1	CASRTGQTNSPLHF	TGTGCCAGTAGGACGGGACAGACAAATTCACCCCTCCACTTT
TRBV28	NA	TRBJ1-6	NA	CASSFKAVVSPLHF	TGTGCCAGCAGTTTTAAAGCGGTGGTCTCACCCCTCCACTTT
TRBV4-3	NA	TRBJ1-1	NA	CASSPAGRNTEAFF	TGCGCCAGCAGCCCGGCGGGGAGGAACACTGAAGCTTTCTTT
TRBV29-1	NA	TRBJ1-1	TRBD1	CSVGGLWTGGNTEAFF	TGCAGCGTTGGGGGTTTGTGGACAGGGGGAAACACTGAAGCTTTCTTT
TRBV7-9	NA	TRBJ2-5	NA	CASSLASGGQETQYF	TGTGCCAGCAGCTTAGCGTCCGGCGGCCAAGAGACCCAGTACTTC
TRBV18	NA	TRBJ2-2	NA	CASSPGVAENTGELFF	TGTGCCAGCTCACCAGGAGTAGCGGAGAACACCGGGGAGCTGTTTTTT
TRBV6-4	NA	TRBJ1-4	TRBD1	CASRATGVTNEKLFF	TGTGCCAGCAGGGCCACAGGGGTAACTAATGAAAAACTGTTTTTT
TRBV19	once	TRBJ1-1	TRBD1	CASSIVGRTGRTEAFF	TGTGCCAGTAGTATAGTTGGCCGGACAGGCAGGACTGAAGCTTTCTTT
TRBV30	few	TRBJ1-1	NA	CAWSVLAGRLEAFF	TGTGCCTGGAGTGTACTCGCAGGGAGGCTAGAAGCTTTCTTT
TRBV10-3	NA	TRBJ1-3	NA	CATKPDPSPGNTIYF	TGTGCCACTAAGCCCGACCCTAGTCCCGGAAACACCATATATTTT
TRBV19	few	TRBJ1-1	TRBD1	CASSEPRGLDTEAFF	TGTGCCAGTAGCGAACCGAGGGGGCTAGACACTGAAGCTTTCTTT
TRBV12-5	NA	TRBJ1-6	TRBD1	CASGLGTENSPLHF	TGTGCTAGTGGTTTAGGGACAGAGAATTCACCCCTCCACTTT
TRBV9	NA	TRBJ1-2	NA	CASSVGVGGAYGYTF	TGTGCCAGCAGCGTAGGTGTCGGAGGGGCCTATGGCTACACCTTC
TRBV19	NA	TRBJ2-3	TRBD2	CASRLLAGGGDTQYF	TGTGCCAGTAGGTTACTAGCGGGGGGCGGAGATACGCAGTATTTT
TRBV12-3/TRBV12-4	NA	TRBJ2-1	NA	CASSFGQGGEQFF	TGTGCCAGCAGTTTCGGGCAAGGGGGTGAGCAGTTCTTC
TRBV6-5	NA	TRBJ1-2	NA	CASSYSSEGRSYTF	TGTGCCAGCAGTTACTCGTCTGAGGGTAGGAGCTACACCTTC
TRBV3-1/TRBV3-2	NA	TRBJ1-4	TRBD1	CASSQAPAGGPEKLFF	TGTGCCAGCAGCCAAGCCCCGGCAGGGGGCCCTGAAAAACTGTTTTTT
TRBV7-9	NA	TRBJ2-3	NA	CASSLIAVTDTQYF	TGTGCCAGCAGCTTAATTGCAGTCACAGATACGCAGTATTTT
TRBV5-4	few	TRBJ1-6	NA	CASSSGFGNSPLHF	TGTGCCAGCAGCTCAGGGTTTGGGAACTCACCCCTCCACTTT
TRBV27	NA	TRBJ2-6	NA	CASSPGSSGANVLTF	TGTGCCAGCAGTCCGGGGTCCTCTGGGGCCAACGTCCTGACTTTC
TRBV15	NA	TRBJ2-5	NA	CATSRDQGLGEKTQYF	TGTGCCACCAGCAGAGATCAGGGACTCGGGGAAAAGACCCAGTACTTC
TRBV28	NA	TRBJ1-2	TRBD1	CASSLSDRAAGYTF	TGTGCCAGCAGTTTGAGTGACAGGGCTGCTGGCTACACCTTC
TRBV6-6	NA	TRBJ2-1	TRBD1	CASRLGDRGRNEQFF	TGTGCCAGCAGACTAGGGGACAGGGGGCGAAATGAGCAGTTCTTC
TRBV7-3	NA	TRBJ2-1	TRBD1	CASSTYRGDNEQFF	TGTGCCAGCAGCACCTACAGGGGCGACAATGAGCAGTTCTTC
TRBV7-2	NA	TRBJ2-7	TRBD2	CASSQTRTSGGYEQYF	TGTGCCAGCAGCCAAACCCGGACTAGCGGGGGTTACGAGCAGTACTTC
TRBV11-2	NA	TRBJ1-4	NA	CASSSHEGSGDEKLFF	TGTGCCAGCAGCTCCCACGAGGGTTCAGGAGATGAAAAACTGTTTTTT
TRBV19	once	TRBJ1-5	NA	CASSKTLAVQWPQHF	TGTGCCAGTAGTAAGACTTTGGCGGTTCAATGGCCCCAGCATTTT
TRBV10-3	once	TRBJ2-1	NA	CASGSTAGDEQFF	TGTGCCTCCGGAAGTACGGCGGGCGATGAGCAGTTCTTC
TRBV10-1	once	TRBJ2-4	NA	CASSESGGKNIQYF	TGCGCCAGCAGTGAGTCCGGCGGCAAAAACATTCAGTACTTC
TRBV9	once	TRBJ1-3	NA	CASSVSGVSGNTIYF	TGTGCCAGCAGCGTATCAGGGGTCTCCGGAAACACCATATATTTT
TRBV7-3	NA	TRBJ1-1	NA	CASSLNAGGVAFF	TGTGCCAGCAGCTTAAATGCGGGTGGAGTAGCTTTCTTT
TRBV7-9	NA	TRBJ1-2	NA	CASSLGGGYTF	TGTGCCAGCAGCTTAGGGGGCGGCTACACCTTC
TRBV29-1	NA	TRBJ2-7	NA	CSVLQGFYEQYF	TGCAGCGTTCTACAGGGTTTCTACGAGCAGTACTTC
TRBV4-3	once	TRBJ2-5	TRBD2	CASSQDLSGGAQYF	TGCGCCAGCAGCCAAGATTTAAGCGGGGGAGCCCAGTACTTC
TRBV5-1	NA	TRBJ2-2	NA	CASSSANSERTGELFF	TGCGCCAGCAGCTCCGCAAATAGTGAACGGACCGGGGAGCTGTTTTTT
TRBV11-2	few	TRBJ1-1	TRBD1	CASSLSETGGAFF	TGTGCCAGCAGCTTATCAGAGACAGGGGGAGCTTTCTTT
TRBV3-1/TRBV3-2	NA	TRBJ2-7	NA	CASSQGLRGEQYF	TGTGCCAGCAGCCAAGGACTTCGGGGCGAGCAGTACTTC
TRBV7-9	NA	TRBJ1-4	NA	CASSFGNLNLANEKLFF	TGTGCCAGCAGCTTTGGCAACCTCAACCTGGCTAATGAAAAACTGTTTTTT
TRBV29-1	NA	TRBJ1-5	NA	CSVITGSSQPQHF	TGCAGCGTTATTACAGGTTCCTCTCAGCCCCAGCATTTT
TRBV5-4	once	TRBJ1-1	NA	CASSLEQGIRAFF	TGTGCCAGCAGCTTGGAACAGGGTATCCGCGCTTTCTTT
TRBV4-1	NA	TRBJ1-4	TRBD1	CASSLGDAGGREKLFF	TGCGCCAGCAGCCTGGGAGACGCAGGGGGCCGGGAAAAACTGTTTTTT
TRBV12-3/TRBV12-4	NA	TRBJ1-2	NA	CASSFPGYGYTF	TGTGCCAGCAGTTTCCCAGGCTATGGCTACACCTTC
TRBV19	NA	TRBJ1-5	TRBD1	CASSMGQGAHQPQHF	TGTGCCAGTAGTATGGGACAGGGGGCTCATCAGCCCCAGCATTTT
TRBV7-8	NA	TRBJ1-5	NA	CASSLAPGGNQPQHF	TGTGCCAGCAGCTTAGCGCCGGGGGGCAATCAGCCCCAGCATTTT
TRBV18	NA	TRBJ1-1	TRBD1	CASSPRTGGSLDEAFF	TGTGCCAGCTCACCGCGGACAGGGGGGAGTCTGGATGAAGCTTTCTTT
TRBV5-5	NA	TRBJ2-1	TRBD2	CASSFPRGGSNEQFF	TGTGCCAGCAGCTTTCCGCGGGGGGGCAGCAATGAGCAGTTCTTC
TRBV4-1	NA	TRBJ1-2	NA	CASSQAQTAHGYTF	TGCGCCAGCAGCCAAGCTCAAACAGCCCATGGCTACACCTTC
TRBV6-5	NA	TRBJ1-1	NA	CASSYEGENTEAFF	TGTGCCAGCAGTTACGAGGGGGAGAACACTGAAGCTTTCTTT
TRBV5-1	NA	TRBJ1-4	NA	CASSLFGTGGNEKLFF	TGCGCCAGCAGCCTATTTGGGACGGGGGGAAATGAAAAACTGTTTTTT